These T cell receptor beta chains were read from a single sample in a study of blood T cell repertoires in COVID-19. Assay: immunoSEQ multiplex PCR; the TCRdb copy retains only in-frame clones and omits some. The repertoire includes roughly 290,000 clones, around nine tenths of them detected once, and 6.5% to 8% sits in the top ten. The sequenced sample was peripheral blood. The receptors come from a woman in her twenties or thirties with COVID-19, enrolled during active disease. Both conserved end residues are part of each CDR3. Fields, in order: V gene, D gene, J gene, clone size, CDR3 protein, CDR3 DNA. The D gene is left open where the match is weak. Clone sizes are given selectively: once, few, many, or a class where the clone is expanded.

v_gene: TRBV11-3; d_gene: TRBD2; j_gene: TRBJ2-1; abundance: NA; CDR3aa: CASSAGLAGGPTVEQFF; CDR3nt: TGTGCCAGCAGCGCGGGACTAGCGGGAGGGCCGACAGTTGAGCAGTTCTTC
v_gene: TRBV6-5; d_gene: TRBD2; j_gene: TRBJ2-7; abundance: NA; CDR3aa: CASTRGGRAVDEQYF; CDR3nt: TGTGCCAGCACCCGGGGCGGGAGGGCCGTTGACGAGCAGTACTTC
v_gene: TRBV9; d_gene: NA; j_gene: TRBJ1-2; abundance: NA; CDR3aa: CASSPYGETDGYTF; CDR3nt: TGTGCCAGCAGCCCCTATGGAGAAACGGATGGCTACACCTTC
v_gene: TRBV21-1; d_gene: NA; j_gene: TRBJ1-2; abundance: once; CDR3aa: CASSKVEGATGYTF; CDR3nt: TGTGCCAGCAGCAAAGTCGAGGGGGCGACTGGCTACACCTTC
v_gene: TRBV28; d_gene: NA; j_gene: TRBJ2-6; abundance: NA; CDR3aa: CASSLSSGGSFSGANVLTF; CDR3nt: TGTGCCAGCAGTTTATCGTCAGGAGGGTCGTTCTCTGGGGCCAACGTCCTGACTTTC
v_gene: TRBV12-3/TRBV12-4; d_gene: NA; j_gene: TRBJ2-1; abundance: NA; CDR3aa: CASSFFGREQFF; CDR3nt: TGTGCCAGCAGTTTTTTTGGCAGGGAGCAGTTCTTC
v_gene: TRBV7-8; d_gene: NA; j_gene: TRBJ1-2; abundance: NA; CDR3aa: CASSLANRANYGYTF; CDR3nt: TGTGCCAGCAGCTTAGCGAACAGAGCTAACTATGGCTACACCTTC
v_gene: TRBV30; d_gene: TRBD2; j_gene: TRBJ2-5; abundance: NA; CDR3aa: CAWNGGRVQETQYF; CDR3nt: TGTGCCTGGAATGGCGGGAGGGTCCAAGAGACCCAGTACTTC
v_gene: TRBV6-5; d_gene: TRBD2; j_gene: TRBJ2-1; abundance: NA; CDR3aa: CASRAGLAGAQFF; CDR3nt: TGTGCCAGCAGAGCGGGACTAGCGGGAGCGCAGTTCTTC
v_gene: TRBV7-6; d_gene: TRBD1; j_gene: TRBJ1-4; abundance: NA; CDR3aa: CASSLNSGTGGEKLFF; CDR3nt: TGTGCCAGCAGCCTAAATTCCGGGACAGGGGGTGAAAAACTGTTTTTT
v_gene: TRBV12-3/TRBV12-4; d_gene: NA; j_gene: TRBJ2-7; abundance: NA; CDR3aa: CASRLQAVQYF; CDR3nt: TGTGCCAGCAGATTACAGGCCGTGCAGTACTTC
v_gene: TRBV28; d_gene: TRBD1; j_gene: TRBJ1-2; abundance: NA; CDR3aa: CASTLHGQGSYGYTF; CDR3nt: TGTGCCAGCACGCTCCATGGACAGGGTTCGTATGGCTACACCTTC
v_gene: TRBV28; d_gene: TRBD2; j_gene: TRBJ2-7; abundance: NA; CDR3aa: CASSTSGPSYEQYF; CDR3nt: TGTGCCAGCAGCACTAGCGGCCCTTCCTACGAGCAGTACTTC
v_gene: TRBV2; d_gene: NA; j_gene: TRBJ2-1; abundance: NA; CDR3aa: CASSDRAGSDNEQFF; CDR3nt: TGTGCCAGCAGTGACCGGGCGGGGAGCGACAATGAGCAGTTCTTC
v_gene: TRBV6-5; d_gene: NA; j_gene: TRBJ1-5; abundance: NA; CDR3aa: CASSSRGSQPQHF; CDR3nt: TGTGCCAGCAGTTCCAGGGGAAGTCAGCCCCAGCATTTT
v_gene: TRBV6-2/TRBV6-3; d_gene: NA; j_gene: TRBJ2-2; abundance: NA; CDR3aa: CASSYFSGELFF; CDR3nt: TGTGCCAGCAGTTATTTTAGCGGGGAGCTGTTTTTT
v_gene: TRBV4-1; d_gene: NA; j_gene: TRBJ1-5; abundance: NA; CDR3aa: CASSPLEGNQPQHF; CDR3nt: TGCGCCAGCAGCCCCCTTGAGGGCAATCAGCCCCAGCATTTT
v_gene: TRBV28; d_gene: NA; j_gene: TRBJ1-2; abundance: NA; CDR3aa: CASRHRNYGYTF; CDR3nt: TGTGCCAGCAGACACAGAAACTATGGCTACACCTTC
v_gene: TRBV4-1; d_gene: NA; j_gene: TRBJ2-1; abundance: NA; CDR3aa: CASSQDIVGVREQFF; CDR3nt: TGCGCCAGCAGCCAAGATATCGTGGGAGTACGGGAGCAGTTCTTC
v_gene: TRBV4-3; d_gene: NA; j_gene: TRBJ2-2; abundance: NA; CDR3aa: CASSQDLGPGELFF; CDR3nt: TGCGCCAGCAGCCAAGATCTTGGGCCCGGGGAGCTGTTTTTT
v_gene: TRBV19; d_gene: NA; j_gene: TRBJ1-2; abundance: once; CDR3aa: CASETATESPDYGYTF; CDR3nt: TGTGCCAGTGAGACAGCGACGGAGAGTCCAGACTATGGCTACACCTTC
v_gene: TRBV5-1; d_gene: TRBD1; j_gene: TRBJ2-7; abundance: NA; CDR3aa: CASSYGTGTYEQYF; CDR3nt: TGCGCCAGCAGCTATGGGACAGGGACGTACGAGCAGTACTTC
v_gene: TRBV5-1; d_gene: NA; j_gene: TRBJ1-1; abundance: NA; CDR3aa: CASSLDHQAQNTEAFF; CDR3nt: TGCGCCAGCAGCTTGGATCATCAGGCCCAGAACACTGAAGCTTTCTTT
v_gene: TRBV7-8; d_gene: NA; j_gene: TRBJ1-2; abundance: NA; CDR3aa: CASSLGGQSGYTF; CDR3nt: TGTGCCAGCAGCTTAGGAGGCCAGTCCGGCTACACCTTC
v_gene: TRBV7-3; d_gene: NA; j_gene: TRBJ2-1; abundance: NA; CDR3aa: CASSKGLGEQFF; CDR3nt: TGTGCCAGCAGTAAGGGGCTGGGTGAGCAGTTCTTC
v_gene: TRBV6-4; d_gene: TRBD2; j_gene: TRBJ2-3; abundance: NA; CDR3aa: CASSREGGTDTQYF; CDR3nt: TGTGCCAGCAGTCGGGAGGGGGGCACAGATACGCAGTATTTT
v_gene: TRBV6-5; d_gene: TRBD1; j_gene: TRBJ2-3; abundance: NA; CDR3aa: CASWSTGTDTQYF; CDR3nt: TGTGCCAGCTGGTCGACAGGGACAGATACGCAGTATTTT
v_gene: TRBV5-6; d_gene: TRBD1; j_gene: TRBJ1-4; abundance: NA; CDR3aa: CASSLAGTGREKLFF; CDR3nt: TGTGCCAGCAGCTTGGCAGGGACAGGTCGTGAAAAACTGTTTTTT
v_gene: TRBV7-2; d_gene: TRBD1; j_gene: TRBJ1-3; abundance: NA; CDR3aa: CASSPWDSSNTIYF; CDR3nt: TGTGCCAGCAGCCCGTGGGACAGTTCAAACACCATATATTTT
v_gene: TRBV5-6; d_gene: TRBD1; j_gene: TRBJ1-2; abundance: NA; CDR3aa: CASSVRDRVVTF; CDR3nt: TGTGCCAGCAGCGTACGCGACAGGGTGGTCACCTTC
v_gene: TRBV10-3; d_gene: TRBD2; j_gene: TRBJ2-4; abundance: NA; CDR3aa: CAISGLLAGVSHTKNIQYF; CDR3nt: TGTGCCATCAGTGGGTTACTAGCGGGAGTGAGTCATACCAAAAACATTCAGTACTTC
v_gene: TRBV10-3; d_gene: NA; j_gene: TRBJ2-7; abundance: NA; CDR3aa: CAISDDSSYEQYF; CDR3nt: TGTGCCATCAGTGATGACAGCTCCTACGAGCAGTACTTC
v_gene: TRBV6-1; d_gene: NA; j_gene: TRBJ1-3; abundance: NA; CDR3aa: CASSEGHSGNTIYF; CDR3nt: TGTGCCAGCAGTGAAGGGCACTCTGGAAACACCATATATTTT
v_gene: TRBV21-1; d_gene: NA; j_gene: TRBJ1-3; abundance: NA; CDR3aa: CASIYVSTRAGNTIYF; CDR3nt: TGTGCCAGCATCTATGTGTCAACCCGGGCTGGAAACACCATATATTTT
v_gene: TRBV29-1; d_gene: TRBD2; j_gene: TRBJ2-7; abundance: NA; CDR3aa: CSVETWTSSYEQYF; CDR3nt: TGCAGCGTTGAAACTTGGACTAGTTCCTACGAGCAGTACTTC
v_gene: TRBV28; d_gene: NA; j_gene: TRBJ1-5; abundance: NA; CDR3aa: CASSPGIRNQPQHF; CDR3nt: TGTGCCAGCAGCCCCGGGATTCGCAATCAGCCCCAGCATTTT
v_gene: TRBV10-2; d_gene: NA; j_gene: TRBJ2-2; abundance: NA; CDR3aa: CASSEPHHGELFF; CDR3nt: TGCGCCAGCAGTGAGCCCCACCATGGCGAGCTGTTTTTT
v_gene: TRBV27; d_gene: NA; j_gene: TRBJ2-7; abundance: NA; CDR3aa: CASSLNSGVAAGYEQYF; CDR3nt: TGTGCCAGCAGTTTAAATTCAGGGGTCGCGGCGGGCTACGAGCAGTACTTC
v_gene: TRBV27; d_gene: NA; j_gene: TRBJ2-7; abundance: few; CDR3aa: CASSPIGSYEQYF; CDR3nt: TGTGCCAGCAGTCCCATCGGTTCCTACGAGCAGTACTTC
v_gene: TRBV29-1; d_gene: NA; j_gene: TRBJ2-1; abundance: NA; CDR3aa: CSVEEIRGRGGEQFF; CDR3nt: TGCAGCGTTGAAGAGATCCGGGGGAGAGGCGGTGAGCAGTTCTTC
v_gene: TRBV10-2; d_gene: TRBD1; j_gene: TRBJ2-1; abundance: NA; CDR3aa: CASSKDGTAYNEQFF; CDR3nt: TGCGCCAGCAGTAAGGACGGGACAGCATACAATGAGCAGTTCTTC
v_gene: TRBV6-5; d_gene: TRBD2; j_gene: TRBJ2-1; abundance: once; CDR3aa: CASRGGYNEQFF; CDR3nt: TGTGCCAGCCGGGGGGGGTACAATGAGCAGTTCTTC
v_gene: TRBV15; d_gene: NA; j_gene: TRBJ1-4; abundance: NA; CDR3aa: CATSRDRAANEKLFF; CDR3nt: TGTGCCACCAGCAGAGACAGGGCGGCTAATGAAAAACTGTTTTTT
v_gene: TRBV24-1; d_gene: TRBD1; j_gene: TRBJ2-3; abundance: NA; CDR3aa: CATSDGQGLADTQYF; CDR3nt: TGTGCCACCAGTGATGGACAGGGGTTGGCAGATACGCAGTATTTT
v_gene: TRBV11-2; d_gene: NA; j_gene: TRBJ2-7; abundance: NA; CDR3aa: CASSFLRSIALSEQYF; CDR3nt: TGTGCCAGCAGCTTCCTTCGCAGTATAGCGTTGAGCGAGCAGTACTTC
v_gene: TRBV6-7; d_gene: TRBD1; j_gene: TRBJ2-7; abundance: NA; CDR3aa: CASSSGQGASYEQYF; CDR3nt: TGTGCCAGCAGTTCTGGACAGGGGGCATCATACGAGCAGTACTTC
v_gene: TRBV6-5; d_gene: NA; j_gene: TRBJ2-3; abundance: NA; CDR3aa: CASSRLNTDTQYF; CDR3nt: TGTGCCAGCAGTCGTTTAAACACAGATACGCAGTATTTT
v_gene: TRBV7-2; d_gene: TRBD1; j_gene: TRBJ2-7; abundance: NA; CDR3aa: CASSVRALGQNSDYEQYF; CDR3nt: TGTGCCAGCAGCGTTAGGGCTCTGGGACAGAATTCGGACTACGAGCAGTACTTC
v_gene: TRBV5-1; d_gene: TRBD2; j_gene: TRBJ2-5; abundance: NA; CDR3aa: CASSLDLAGVSKTQYF; CDR3nt: TGCGCCAGCAGCTTGGATCTAGCGGGAGTCTCGAAGACCCAGTACTTC
v_gene: TRBV5-1; d_gene: TRBD1; j_gene: TRBJ2-7; abundance: NA; CDR3aa: CASSYDRGEQCF; CDR3nt: TGCGCCAGCAGCTATGACAGGGGCGAGCAGTGCTTC
v_gene: TRBV30; d_gene: NA; j_gene: TRBJ1-1; abundance: NA; CDR3aa: CAWSVGGNTEAFF; CDR3nt: TGTGCCTGGAGTGTAGGCGGAAACACTGAAGCTTTCTTT
v_gene: TRBV9; d_gene: NA; j_gene: TRBJ1-5; abundance: NA; CDR3aa: CASSVAGESNQPQHF; CDR3nt: TGTGCCAGCAGCGTAGCGGGAGAGAGCAATCAGCCCCAGCATTTT
v_gene: TRBV4-1; d_gene: TRBD1; j_gene: TRBJ2-1; abundance: NA; CDR3aa: CASSQAPGTGGWEQFF; CDR3nt: TGCGCCAGCAGCCAGGCCCCCGGGACAGGGGGCTGGGAGCAGTTCTTC